This passage covers 22 T cell receptor beta chains from one sample sequenced in a study of T cell responses to AZD1222 COVID-19 vaccine. Sequencing used immunoSEQ multiplex PCR; TCRdb keeps in-frame clones, though not all of them. The sample holds 170,000 or so clones, around nine tenths seen once. The source was peripheral blood, collected on day 0 of AZD1222 vaccination. These receptors were obtained from an adult in good health.

This chain joins TRBV5-4 and TRBJ2-2; 8 nucleotides agree with TRBD1. The CDR3 spans 13 residues. The germline CDR1 and CDR2 sequences are SGHNT and YYREEE (reference sequence). Unmatched junction bases numbered 0, after V lost 2 bases and J lost 6 bases. CDR3 in DNA: TGTGCCAGCAGCTTACAGGGGGCCGGGGAGCTGTTTTTT. This sequence encodes CASSLQGAGELFF.

V is TRBV6-1 and J is TRBJ1-1; D gene ambiguous. The germline V and J ends were trimmed by 2 bases and 4 bases, with 8 bases remaining between them. This CDR3 contains 13 residues. The germline gives CDR1 MNHNS, CDR2 SASEGT. The CDR3 sequence: CASSELWGTEAFF. In DNA form, the CDR3 reads TGTGCCAGCAGTGAACTGTGGGGCACTGAAGCTTTCTTT.

This chain connects TRBV27 to TRBJ2-3, with a tentative D call TRBD2 (7 bases). Per the germline V gene, CDR1 is MNHEY and CDR2 is SMNVEV (reference sequence). This CDR3 comprises 14 residues. Trimming shortened V by 8 bases and J by 2 bases, and 14 bases separated the two germline ends. CDR3 sequence: CASWGGGYTDTQYF. CDR3 DNA sequence: TGTGCCAGCTGGGGGGGCGGCTACACAGATACGCAGTATTTT.

V is TRBV27 and J is TRBJ1-2; no firm D call. Germline CDR1 is MNHEY and CDR2 is SMNVEV (reference sequence). The CDR3 covers 14 residues. Trimming left V 5 bases short and J 3 bases short, with 13 bases between. The CDR3 sequence is CASSLDPRDYGYTF. The DNA of the CDR3 is TGTGCCAGCAGTCTAGACCCGCGAGACTATGGCTACACCTTC.

The J gene is TRBJ1-2, the V gene TRBV6-5, with D tentatively TRBD1 (6 bases). This CDR3 has 14 residues. V was trimmed by 6 bases and J by 6 bases, leaving 17 bases between them. Germline V gene sequence: CDR1 MNHEY, CDR2 SVGAGI. The CDR3 nucleotides are TGTGCCAGCAGAAGGGGAGGGGGATATCATGGCTACACCTTC. Encoded protein: CASRRGGGYHGYTF.

Concerning this clone: The same CDR3 is also encoded by other DNA sequences in this sample. The rearrangement links TRBV4-3 to TRBJ2-4; D ambiguous. V lost 1 base to trimming and J lost 7 bases, with 14 bases between them. There are 15 residues in the CDR3. Looked up from germline, CDR1 is LGHNA and CDR2 is YSLEER. CDR3 coding DNA: TGCGCCAGCAGCCAAGCGGTACCACCTGTGAACATTCAGTACTTC. Protein sequence: CASSQAVPPVNIQYF.

The rearrangement joins TRBV18 to TRBJ1-3; TRBD1 is a possible D gene (5 bases). From germline, CDR1 is KGHSH and CDR2 LQKENI. The CDR3 is 15 residues long. V shed 0 bases and J shed 2 bases, with 8 bases lying between them. CDR3 in DNA: TGTGCCAGCTCACCACCAGGGGCGGCTGGAAACACCATATATTTT. It specifies CASSPPGAAGNTIYF.

A single count supports this clone. The V gene is TRBV12-5, the J gene TRBJ1-1, with D tentatively TRBD1 (5 bases). The CDR3 has 15 residues. Germline values: CDR1 LGHNT, CDR2 FRNRAP. V was cut by 1 base and J by 2 bases, with 11 bases left in between. The CDR3 is CASGLGGTVNTEAFF. CDR3 nucleotides: TGTGCTAGTGGTTTGGGGGGGACGGTTAACACTGAAGCTTTCTTT.

V gene TRBV6-5 combines with J gene TRBJ2-7, with D uncertain. The CDR3 is 15 residues long. The germline gives CDR1 MNHEY, CDR2 SVGAGI. V was cut by 3 bases and J by 0 bases, with 12 bases left in between. The CDR3 region is CASSYTRRNSYEQYF. DNA of the CDR3: TGTGCCAGCAGTTATACCCGCCGGAACTCCTACGAGCAGTACTTC.

V usage is TRBV28 and J usage is TRBJ2-1; 7 nucleotides line up with TRBD2. The CDR3 contains 14 residues. V was clipped by 3 bases and J by 5 bases; unmatched bases: 4. CDR1 and CDR2 from the germline V gene are MDHEN and SYDVKM. This chain's CDR3 is CASSFLAGDNEQFF. DNA for the CDR3: TGTGCCAGCAGTTTCCTGGCGGGGGACAATGAGCAGTTCTTC.

The chain carries TRBV6-6 and TRBJ1-4; D is ambiguous. V gave up 7 bases and J gave up 7 bases, with 16 bases separating them. The CDR3 spans 14 residues. In germline, CDR1 is MNHNY, CDR2 SVGAGI (reference sequence). The CDR3 region is CASMQREGGEKLFF. Written as DNA, the CDR3 is TGTGCCAGCATGCAGCGGGAGGGTGGTGAAAAACTGTTTTTT.

This clone was seen only once. The V call is TRBV30, the J call TRBJ2-2; the D call may be TRBD1 or TRBD2 (5 bases each). Between the trimmed V and J ends, which lost 3 bases and 3 bases, there was a span of 11 bases. The CDR3 runs to 14 residues. Germline values: CDR1 GTSNPN, CDR2 SVGIG (reference sequence). This CDR3 reads CAWRGVGDTGELFF. The CDR3 DNA reads as TGTGCCTGGAGAGGGGTCGGGGACACCGGGGAGCTGTTTTTT.

In this sample, this clone turned up a few times. The V gene is TRBV13, the J gene TRBJ2-7; D unclear. The CDR3 has 17 residues. Trimming stripped 2 bases from V and 2 bases from J, with 19 bases between. Germline V gives CDR1 PRHDT, CDR2 FYEKMQ (reference sequence). This CDR3 reads CASSLSVGLSRAYEQYF. Written as DNA, the CDR3 is TGTGCCAGCAGCTTAAGTGTAGGGCTGTCACGGGCCTACGAGCAGTACTTC.

This chain uses TRBV19 with TRBJ1-5, with D perhaps TRBD1 (6 bases). Per germline, CDR1 LNHDA and CDR2 SQIVND (reference sequence). The CDR3 is 12 amino acids. The ends were cut back, 9 bases at V and 9 bases at J, with 15 bases in the middle. CDR3: CASGQTEAPQHF. DNA of the CDR3: TGTGCCAGCGGACAGACGGAGGCGCCCCAGCATTTT.

The chain employs TRBV6-5 and TRBJ1-5; D might be TRBD1 (6 bases). The CDR3 extends over 15 amino acids. Germline loops: CDR1 MNHEY, CDR2 SVGAGI. V lost 2 bases and J lost 7, with 15 bases in between. The CDR3, as DNA: TGTGCCAGCAGTTACGAAAAGGGGGGCGGACAGCCCCAGCATTTT. Its translation: CASSYEKGGGQPQHF.

The gene calls are TRBV4-3 and TRBJ1-5, with TRBD1 matching 8 bases. Germline V gene lookup returns CDR1 LGHNA and CDR2 YSLEER. The V segment lost 4 bases and the J segment 4 bases; nucleotides outside the gene matches: 9. The CDR3 runs to 16 residues. The CDR3 here is CASSPTLTGVNQPQHF. The CDR3 DNA follows: TGCGCCAGCAGCCCGACGCTGACAGGGGTGAATCAGCCCCAGCATTTT.

The gene calls are TRBV6-2 or TRBV6-3 and TRBJ2-1; TRBD1 is a possible D gene (5 bases). Germline V CDR1 and CDR2: MNHEY, SVGEGT. Deletions cut 1 base from V and 12 bases from J, with 7 bases between. This CDR3 has 11 amino acids. The CDR3 nucleotides read TGTGCCAGCAGTTACTGGCAGGGGCAGTTCTTC. It is translated as CASSYWQGQFF.

The rearrangement joins TRBV5-5 to TRBJ2-1; the match to TRBD2 covers 8 bases. The CDR3 spans 14 residues. From germline, CDR1 is SGHKS and CDR2 YYEKEE (reference sequence). The V gene end was trimmed by 2 bases and the J gene end by 8 bases; junction bases not matched to a gene: 6. CDR3 region: CASSLPPGGDEQFF. The CDR3 nucleotides read TGTGCCAGCAGCTTACCCCCGGGGGGGGATGAGCAGTTCTTC.

This clone was observed a handful of times. The genes are TRBV6-5 and TRBJ1-2; D ambiguous. V was shortened by 4 bases and J by 7 bases, with 16 bases between the two germline ends. The CDR3 consists of 14 residues. The V gene's germline CDR1 is MNHEY and CDR2 SVGAGI. CDR3 nucleotide sequence: TGTGCCAGCAGTTGTCGGGGAGGGCAGTGTGGCTACACCTTC. It translates to CASSCRGGQCGYTF.

The chain carries TRBV5-1 and TRBJ1-1; D uncertain. Per germline, CDR1 SGHRS and CDR2 YFSETQ. The CDR3 runs 13 residues. Trimming pared 1 base from V and 1 base from J, leaving 5 bases between. This chain's CDR3 is CASSLKANTEAFF. The CDR3 bases are TGCGCCAGCAGCTTGAAGGCGAACACTGAAGCTTTCTTT.

J is TRBJ1-4 and V is TRBV14; D uncertain. Trimming cost V 0 bases and J 7 bases, with 6 bases left between them. Germline V CDR1 and CDR2: SGHDN, FVKESK. The CDR3 is 13 amino acids. The CDR3 spells CASSQDPGEKLFF. The CDR3 region has the DNA TGTGCCAGCAGCCAAGATCCAGGTGAAAAACTGTTTTTT.

The genes are TRBV11-3 and TRBJ2-1; TRBD2 aligns across 13 bases. The CDR3 spans 16 residues. Germline V gene lookup returns CDR1 SGHNT and CDR2 YENEEA. After removal of 4 bases from V and 3 bases from J, the junction contained 3 bases not matched to a gene. The CDR3 here is CASSSGTSGVYNEQFF. The DNA of the CDR3 is TGTGCCAGCAGCTCAGGGACTAGCGGGGTCTACAATGAGCAGTTCTTC. Full variable domain (remainder filled in from reference TRBV11-3 and TRBJ2-1): EAGVVQSPRYKIIEKKQPVAFWCNPISGHNTLYWYLQNLGQGPELLIRYENEEAVDDSQLPKDRFSAERLKGVDSTLKIQPAELGDSAVYLCASSSGTSGVYNEQFFGPGTRLTVL.